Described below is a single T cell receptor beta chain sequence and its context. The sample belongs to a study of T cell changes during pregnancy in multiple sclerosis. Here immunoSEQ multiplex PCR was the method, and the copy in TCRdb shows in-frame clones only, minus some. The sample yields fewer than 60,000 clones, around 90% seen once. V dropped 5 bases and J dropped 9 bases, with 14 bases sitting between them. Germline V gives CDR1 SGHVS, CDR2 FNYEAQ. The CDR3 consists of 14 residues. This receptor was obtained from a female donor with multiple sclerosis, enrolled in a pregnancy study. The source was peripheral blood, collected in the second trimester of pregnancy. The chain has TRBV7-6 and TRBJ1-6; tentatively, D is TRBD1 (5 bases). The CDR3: CASSLDRTRSPLHF. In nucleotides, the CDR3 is TGTGCCAGCAGCCTGGATCGGACACGTTCACCCCTCCACTTT.